Presented here are 17 T cell receptor beta chains from one specimen sequenced in a study of CD8 T cells in ankylosing spondylitis. Via MiXCR, TCRdb re-called the 5' RACE reads, giving one row per CDR3 protein. This repertoire shows 700,000 to 850,000 distinct CDR3 sequences, 10% to 15% found once; its top ten account for approximately 0.5%. The study's findings and limits: Within ankylosing spondylitis blood, a TCR beta motif made up of under 10 highly homologous variants appeared to be characteristic.

Antigens of these TCRs are unknown. Sequencing was performed on blood, either unsorted or a sorted T cell fraction (not recorded which). These receptors originate from a male donor with ankylosing spondylitis.

This chain uses TRBV27 with TRBJ2-3, with 9 bases identical to TRBD2. After removal of 11 bases from V and 0 bases from J, the junction contained 6 bases not matched to a gene. This CDR3 has 14 amino acids. Germline V gene data show CDR1 as MNHEY and CDR2 as SMNVEV (reference sequence). The CDR3, as DNA: TGTGCCTCAAAGACTAGCGGTAGCACAGATACGCAGTATTTT. Amino acids: CASKTSGSTDTQYF.

This clonotype showed up just a few times. DNA of the CDR3: TGTGCCAGCAGGCGAGGAGGGGGAGCCACTGAGAACATTCAGTACTTC. It translates to CASRRGGGATENIQYF. The chain joins TRBV6-1 to TRBJ2-4; D tentatively fits TRBD1 or TRBD2 (6 bases each). Trimming stripped 6 bases from V and 7 bases from J, with 22 bases between. The germline CDR1 and CDR2 sequences are MNHNS and SASEGT. The CDR3 has 16 residues.

The sample holds many counts of this clonotype. This sequence joins TRBV5-1 and TRBJ2-7; 8 nucleotides match TRBD1. Trimming took 0 bases from V and 2 from J; bases not matched to a gene: 4. This CDR3 spans 15 amino acids. Germline values: CDR1 SGHRS, CDR2 YFSETQ. The CDR3 DNA is TGCGCCAGCAGCTTGGCGGGACAGGAGCCCTACGAGCAGTACTTC. It codes for CASSLAGQEPYEQYF.

Here the CDR3 reads CASSSPTGKNTGELFF. The CDR3 nucleotides are TGTGCCAGCAGCTCTCCGACGGGGAAGAACACCGGGGAGCTGTTTTTT. The chain recombines TRBV5-8 with TRBJ2-2; D might be TRBD2 (5 bases). Germline assignment: CDR1 SGHTS and CDR2 YDEGEE. CDR3 length equals 16 residues. The V gene lost 3 bases and the J gene lost 1 base, with 13 bases spanning the gap.

This clonotype was recorded many times. The rearrangement links TRBV6-2 or TRBV6-3 to TRBJ2-3; TRBD2 aligns across 12 bases. Germline values: CDR1 MNHEY, CDR2 SVGEGT. J was trimmed by 4 bases and V by 0 bases; bases with no gene match: 14. CDR3 size: 20 residues. The CDR3 is CASSYSTPFRLAGDSDTQYF. As DNA, the CDR3 is TGTGCCAGCAGTTACTCAACCCCCTTTCGACTAGCGGGAGATTCAGATACGCAGTATTTT.

This chain joins TRBV7-2 and TRBJ1-2; no reliable D call. This CDR3 contains 14 residues. The germline gives CDR1 SGHTA, CDR2 FQGNSA. V lost 3 bases, J lost 0 bases, and 8 bases lay in between. In nucleotides, the CDR3 is TGTGCCAGCAGCTTTTCGCCCGCTAACTATGGCTACACCTTC. This translates into CASSFSPANYGYTF.

The chain combines TRBV24-1 with TRBJ1-1; D gene unclear. This CDR3 region has 18 residues. The V and J ends lost 4 bases and 3 bases respectively, with 23 bases between them. The germline gives CDR1 KGHDR, CDR2 SFDVKD. CDR3 DNA sequence: TGTGCCACCAGTGACCTCGAGAGGGAAGACATGCCCCACACTGAAGCTTTCTTT. Translated, it gives CATSDLEREDMPHTEAFF.

This clonotype was counted between two and nine times. The V call is TRBV9, the J call TRBJ2-3; D not certain. Per germline, CDR1 SGDLS and CDR2 YYNGEE. The CDR3 covers 16 residues. Trimming stripped 4 bases from V and 0 bases from J, with 15 bases between. DNA for the CDR3: TGTGCCAGCAGCCCCTCATCTCATCCTAGCACAGATACGCAGTATTTT. Residues: CASSPSSHPSTDTQYF.

This clonotype was seen a handful of times. The genes are TRBV5-6 and TRBJ2-5; 9 bases agree with TRBD1. The CDR3 totals 15 residues. V shed 4 bases, J shed 2 bases, and the junction held 6 bases outside the gene matches. Germline assignment: CDR1 SGHDT and CDR2 YYEEEE. Here the CDR3 reads CASSPLGQGQETQYF. In DNA form, the CDR3 reads TGTGCCAGCAGCCCCCTGGGACAGGGTCAAGAGACCCAGTACTTC.

The genes are TRBV28 and TRBJ2-7, with D perhaps TRBD1 (6 bases). Germline V gives CDR1 MDHEN, CDR2 SYDVKM. Trimming left V 4 bases short and J 2 bases short, with 15 bases between. This CDR3 spans 15 amino acids. Here the CDR3 reads CASSSTGFPPYEQYF. In DNA form, the CDR3 reads TGTGCCAGCAGTTCCACAGGGTTCCCACCCTACGAGCAGTACTTC.

In its sample, this clonotype was seen a few times. The chain uses TRBV12-3 or TRBV12-4 and TRBJ2-3, with a tentative D call TRBD2 (5 bases). V was pared by 3 bases and J by 6 bases, with 10 bases between. This CDR3 spans 13 amino acids. CDR3 coding DNA: TGTGCCAGCAGTTTTAGCCCGGGGGATACGCAGTATTTT. This gives the protein CASSFSPGDTQYF.

For this clonotype: One end of the junction fails to match germline, which may point to a read error. The chain employs TRBV7-8 and TRBJ1-1; D might be TRBD1 (6 bases). The length of the CDR3 is 10 residues. Germline CDR1 and CDR2: SGHVS and FQNEAQ. CDR3 loop: CASSLFPDSF. The CDR3 coding sequence is TGTGCCAGCAGCTTATTCCCGGACAGTTTT.

Remarks on this clonotype: The junction and the germline gene differ at one end; a read error may be behind it. This chain uses TRBV7-7 with TRBJ2-2, with TRBD2 matching over 7 bases. The CDR3 sequence is 17 residues long. The germline V gene has CDR1 SSHAT and CDR2 FNYEAQ (reference sequence). In DNA, the CDR3 is TGTGCTAGCAGCCGTACCTTTTCGGGGGGAAGGACCGGGGAGCTGTTTTTT. It translates to CASSRTFSGGRTGELFF.

This clonotype was recorded a few times. The CDR3 protein is CASSPQENQPQHF. The CDR3 DNA reads TGTGCCAGCAGCCCCCAGGAAAATCAGCCCCAGCATTTT. V usage is TRBV7-3 and J usage is TRBJ1-5; D ambiguous. V dropped 5 bases and J dropped 4 bases, with 9 bases sitting between them. The CDR3 has 13 residues. Germline lookup yields CDR1 SGHTA and CDR2 FQGTGA.

This rearrangement joins TRBV27 to TRBJ2-3; D perhaps matches TRBD2 (5 bases). This CDR3 has 16 residues. V lost 5 bases and J lost 2, with 17 bases in between. Germline lookup yields CDR1 MNHEY and CDR2 SMNVEV (reference sequence). The CDR3 bases are TGTGCCAGCAGTCAAATTAGCGTTAGCCCCACAGATACGCAGTATTTT. Protein: CASSQISVSPTDTQYF.

This clonotype was detected only a few times. The rearrangement joins TRBV7-9 to TRBJ1-1; D remains unclear. Trimming took off 5 bases at V and 3 bases at J, with 16 bases between the two ends. Germline CDR1 and CDR2: SEHNR and FQNEAQ (reference sequence). The CDR3 loop spans 15 amino acids. The CDR3 DNA reads TGTGCCAGCAGCCCGGGCCTTGTCTGGGACACTGAAGCTTTCTTT. Translating it yields CASSPGLVWDTEAFF.

The rearrangement links TRBV20-1 to TRBJ2-3; TRBD1 agrees at 10 bases. Germline V lookup: CDR1 DFQATT, CDR2 SNEGSKA (reference sequence). CDR3 length: 15 residues. With V trimmed by 3 bases and J by 5 bases, 8 bases remained unmatched. The CDR3 loop is CSASTDRGLLDTQYF. The CDR3 DNA reads as TGCAGTGCTAGCACGGACAGGGGGTTACTAGATACGCAGTATTTT.